This T cell receptor beta chain was identified during a study of blood T cell repertoires in COVID-19. CDR3 length equals 14 residues. Germline-derived CDR1 and CDR2 are MNHNY and SVGAGI (reference sequence). Trimming removed 4 bases from V and 6 bases from J; junction bases left unmatched: 6. In the original processing: Reference gene primer amplification in the assay estimated nucleated cell counts. Here immunoSEQ multiplex PCR was the method, and the copy in TCRdb shows in-frame clones only, minus some. V and J calls plus clone size are reproduced from that table; the DNA served to infer D and trimming. The sample holds tens of thousands of clones, under 95% seen once.

The clonotype comes from a man aged 70 or older with active COVID-19. The rearrangement joins TRBV6-6 to TRBJ1-2, with TRBD1 matching 9 bases. Sequenced material: peripheral blood. CDR3: CASSLIGTGNGYTF. CDR3 nucleotide sequence: TGTGCCAGCAGTTTAATCGGGACAGGGAATGGCTACACCTTC.